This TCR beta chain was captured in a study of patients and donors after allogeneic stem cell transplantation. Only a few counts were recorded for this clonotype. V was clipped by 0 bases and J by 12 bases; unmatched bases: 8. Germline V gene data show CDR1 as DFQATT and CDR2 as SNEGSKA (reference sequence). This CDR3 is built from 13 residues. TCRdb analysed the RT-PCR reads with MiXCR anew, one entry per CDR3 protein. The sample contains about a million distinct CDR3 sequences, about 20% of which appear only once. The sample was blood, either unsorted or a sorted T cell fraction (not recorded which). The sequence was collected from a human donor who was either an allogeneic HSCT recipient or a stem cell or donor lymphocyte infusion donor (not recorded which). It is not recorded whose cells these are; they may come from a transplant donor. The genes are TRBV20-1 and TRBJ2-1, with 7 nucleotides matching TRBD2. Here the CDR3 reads CSARELAPTLQFF. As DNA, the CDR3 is TGCAGTGCTAGAGAACTAGCGCCTACATTGCAGTTCTTC.